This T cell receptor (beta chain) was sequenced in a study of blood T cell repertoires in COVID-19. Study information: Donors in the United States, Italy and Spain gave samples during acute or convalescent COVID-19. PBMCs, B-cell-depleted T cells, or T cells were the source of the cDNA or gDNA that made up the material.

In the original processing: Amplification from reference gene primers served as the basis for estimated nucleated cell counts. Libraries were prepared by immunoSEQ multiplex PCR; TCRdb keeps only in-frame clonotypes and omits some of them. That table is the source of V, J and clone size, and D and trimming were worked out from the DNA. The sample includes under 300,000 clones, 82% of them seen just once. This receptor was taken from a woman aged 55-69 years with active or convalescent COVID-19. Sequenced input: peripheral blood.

The CDR3 here is CASSSGTGRLEKLFF. The CDR3 region has the DNA TGCGCCAGCAGCTCTGGGACAGGGCGGCTGGAAAAACTGTTTTTT. The chain is built from TRBV5-1 and TRBJ1-4; 9 bases are shared with TRBD1. The CDR3 totals 15 residues. The germline CDR1 and CDR2 sequences are SGHRS and YFSETQ. V shed 3 bases and J 8 bases; nucleotides not matched to a gene: 8.